In its sample, the clone carrying this TCR beta chain was seen many times. The sample comes from a study of low-dose radiotherapy and immunotherapy resistance in tumors. About the research overall: Each fraction given to Cohort 2 every two weeks delivered 1 Gy, and the total reached 13 Gy over 26 weeks. One day prior to radiation and immunotherapy, intravenous cyclophosphamide at 200 mg/m2 was given, repeated every two weeks.

TRAV- and TRBV-specific primers, spanning alpha and beta chains, primed first-strand cDNA. A roughly 20-cycle PCR with a constant-region primer and V-primer adapter amplified TCRs. In TCRdb, the reads were re-called with MiXCR into one record per CDR3 protein. Found here are 55,000 to 65,000 distinct CDR3 sequences, 26% of them singletons; the top ten hold roughly 6.5%. Time point indicated: before trial treatment. The TCR sequence derives from a male donor with rectosigmoid adenocarcinoma. Sequencing was performed on PBMCs, taken before treatment.

CDR3 loop: CASSSGTGTPYEQYF. DNA of the CDR3: TGTGCCAGCAGCTCCGGTACAGGAACCCCTTACGAGCAGTACTTC. The chain carries TRBV7-9 and TRBJ2-7, with D tentatively TRBD1 (5 bases). CDR1 and CDR2 from the germline V gene are SEHNR and FQNEAQ (reference sequence). V was clipped by 4 bases and J by 4 bases, with 17 bases between them. The CDR3 extends over 15 amino acids.